These 22 T cell receptor beta chains were sequenced from one sample in a study of glioma-infiltrating T cells. Amplification of TCR alpha and beta CDR3 regions from RNA used iRepertoire nested multiplex PCR. TCRdb re-called the multiplex PCR reads with MiXCR, one entry per CDR3 protein. This repertoire shows about 130,000 distinct CDR3 sequences, roughly 20% found once; its top ten account for roughly 15%. The sample was glioma tissue, nonneoplastic brain tissue, or PBMCs (not recorded which). The receptors stem from a human donor with low-grade glioma or glioblastoma, undergoing nonglioma brain surgery, or in good health (not recorded which).

This clonotype came up many times. The chain recombines TRBV9 with TRBJ2-1; 7 bases are a match to TRBD1. The CDR3 extends over 15 amino acids. V gave up 0 bases and J gave up 2 bases; unmatched junction bases: 2. CDR1 and CDR2 (germline): SGDLS, YYNGEE. DNA of the CDR3: TGTGCCAGCAGCGTAGACAGGGGTCCCTACAATGAGCAGTTCTTC. Its protein product is CASSVDRGPYNEQFF.

V gene TRBV25-1 combines with J gene TRBJ2-7; D unresolved. CDR3 length: 13 residues. From germline, CDR1 is MGHDK and CDR2 SYGVNS. Trimming stripped 11 bases from V and 4 bases from J, with 18 bases between. CDR3 sequence: CAQPAGRGYEQYF. The CDR3 DNA follows: TGTGCCCAACCGGCAGGACGTGGGTACGAGCAGTACTTC.

This clonotype was counted ten times or more. The genes are TRBV15 and TRBJ2-3; 7 bases align to TRBD2. CDR3 length: 14 amino acids. J gave up 6 bases and V 1 base, and 4 bases lay outside the gene matches. The V gene's germline CDR1 is LNHNV and CDR2 YYDKDF (reference sequence). CDR3 nucleotide sequence: TGTGCCACCAGCAGAGGGGGAGCGGGGGATACGCAGTATTTT. Translating gives CATSRGGAGDTQYF.

In the case of this clonotype: A much bigger clone sits one base away, suggesting this may be a read error. The chain links TRBV20-1 to TRBJ2-1; 13 positions agree with TRBD2. This CDR3 comprises 16 residues. Germline V gives CDR1 DFQATT, CDR2 SNEGSKA (reference sequence). CDR3 DNA: TGCAGTGCTAGAGATAGGACTAGCGGGAGTCGCTATGAGCAGCTCTTC. Translated: CSARDRTSGSRYEQLF.

The chain recombines TRBV10-3 with TRBJ1-1; TRBD1 might be the D (5 bases). V was pared by 0 bases and J by 5 bases, with 7 bases between. The CDR3 consists of 13 residues. The V gene's germline CDR1 is ENHRY and CDR2 SYGVKD. The CDR3 coding sequence is TGTGCCATCAGTGAGTCGCAGGGTACTGAAGCTTTCTTT. This codes for CAISESQGTEAFF.

This clonotype has at least ten counts. The chain couples TRBV7-2 to TRBJ2-7; 8 bases line up with TRBD2. Germline assignment: CDR1 SGHTA and CDR2 FQGNSA. The CDR3 covers 15 residues. V lost 4 bases, J lost 4 bases, and 9 bases stayed unmatched. CDR3 sequence: CASSSPGLVLYEQYF. The CDR3 region has the DNA TGTGCCAGCAGCTCCCCGGGACTAGTTCTTTACGAGCAGTACTTC.

Remarks on this clonotype: Compared with germline, one end of the junction differs, possibly owing to a read error. The chain joins TRBV7-2 to TRBJ1-4; D call uncertain. The CDR3 covers 15 residues. Germline V CDR1 and CDR2: SGHTA, FQGNSA. The DNA for the CDR3 is TGTGCCAGCAGCCCCGACACTGCAACTAACGAAAAACTGTTTTTT. It is translated as CASSPDTATNEKLFF.

This clonotype showed up many times. The CDR3 DNA sequence: TGTGCCAGCTCACCACGGCGGGATTCCTACAATGAGCAGTTCTTC. This encodes CASSPRRDSYNEQFF. The chain joins TRBV18 to TRBJ2-1, with TRBD2 as a possible D gene (6 bases). This CDR3 spans 15 amino acids. With 1 base removed from V and 1 base from J, the gap between germline ends came to 8 bases. Germline V gives CDR1 KGHSH, CDR2 LQKENI.

The chain joins TRBV3-1 to TRBJ2-2; 8 bases align to TRBD2. The CDR3 is 15 residues long. Germline V CDR1 and CDR2: LGHDT, YNNKEL (reference sequence). Unmatched junction bases numbered 1, after V lost 4 bases and J lost 0 bases. The CDR3 reads CASSPSGPNTGELFF. CDR3 bases: TGTGCCAGCAGCCCTAGCGGGCCGAACACCGGGGAGCTGTTTTTT.

The chain uses TRBV5-4 and TRBJ2-7; tentatively, D is TRBD2 (6 bases). CDR1 is SGHNT, CDR2 YYREEE, per germline (reference sequence). The CDR3 covers 14 residues. V was trimmed by 0 bases and J by 4 bases, leaving 11 bases between them. Written as DNA, the CDR3 is TGTGCCAGCAGCTTGGGCGGGGACCAATACGAGCAGTACTTC. Protein: CASSLGGDQYEQYF.

Note on this clonotype: A much larger clone lies a single base off, so this may be a read error. This chain connects TRBV28 to TRBJ2-6; 8 bases are shared with TRBD2. The CDR3 has 15 amino acids. CDR1 MDHEN and CDR2 SYDVKM come from the germline V gene. The CDR3 loop is CAIREGASGANVLTF. The CDR3 DNA reads TGTGCGATACGGGAGGGAGCCTCTGGGGCCAACGTCCTGACTTTC. Full variable domain (rest looked up from reference TRBV28 and TRBJ2-6): DVKVTQSSRYLVKRTGEKVFLECVQDMDHENMFWYRQDPGLGLRLIYFSYDVKMKEKGDIPEGYSVSREKKERFSLILESASTNQTSMYLCAIREGASGANVLTFGAGSRLTVL.

This clonotype was seen many times. The chain recombines TRBV7-2 with TRBJ2-3; D is unclear. The germline V and J ends were trimmed by 2 bases and 2 bases, with 8 bases remaining between them. Germline loops: CDR1 SGHTA, CDR2 FQGNSA. The CDR3 spans 14 residues. Here the CDR3 DNA reads TGTGCCAGCAGCTTAAACGGGTACACAGATACGCAGTATTTT. It codes for CASSLNGYTDTQYF.

This clonotype was seen many times. The chain joins TRBV4-1 to TRBJ1-5; the match to TRBD1 covers 10 bases. Trimming at V came to 4 bases and at J to 5 bases, leaving 2 bases not matched to a gene. The germline V gene encodes CDR1 MGHRA and CDR2 YSYEKL. The CDR3 runs to 14 residues. In DNA form, the CDR3 reads TGCGCCAGCAGCCCGACAGGGGGCCATCAGCCCCAGCATTTT. It encodes CASSPTGGHQPQHF.

This clonotype was counted many times. DNA of the CDR3: TGTGCCAGCAGTGCCTCAGGAAGCACAGATACGCAGTATTTT. It translates to CASSASGSTDTQYF. The chain is built from TRBV6-4 and TRBJ2-3; D remains unclear. The ends were cut back, 4 bases at V and 0 bases at J, with 8 bases in the middle. Germline values: CDR1 MRHNA, CDR2 SNTAGT. CDR3 size: 14 residues.

The chain recombines TRBV14 with TRBJ2-2; 7 bases agree with TRBD1. The CDR3 totals 14 residues. V dropped 10 bases and J dropped 0; count of bases not matched to a gene: 5. Germline V CDR1 and CDR2: SGHDN, FVKESK. This CDR3 is CATQDRTNTGELFF. Written as DNA, the CDR3 is TGTGCCACCCAGGACAGGACGAACACCGGGGAGCTGTTTTTT.

This clonotype occurred many times. This chain connects TRBV10-3 to TRBJ2-7; D is perhaps TRBD1 (6 bases). The CDR3 extends over 19 amino acids. Trimming removed 4 bases at V and 1 base at J, with 26 bases between. CDR1 and CDR2 (germline): ENHRY, SYGVKD. The CDR3 coding sequence is TGTGCCATCAGTGGTCCGAAAAGCGGAACTCTAGGGGGATCCTACGAGCAGTACTTC. The encoded protein is CAISGPKSGTLGGSYEQYF.

This clonotype was seen a single time. The CDR3 DNA reads as TGTGCCAGCAGCTTGGAACCAAGGGGGATGAACACTGAAGCTTTCTTT. This encodes CASSLEPRGMNTEAFF. This sequence joins TRBV5-4 and TRBJ1-1; D may be TRBD1 (6 bases). Germline loops: CDR1 SGHNT, CDR2 YYREEE (reference sequence). Deletions cut 0 bases from V and 0 bases from J, with 12 bases between. CDR3 length: 16 residues.

With regard to this clonotype: Being one base from a much bigger clone, this may be a read error. The chain uses TRBV3-1 and TRBJ2-1; TRBD2 matches 10 bases. This CDR3 contains 11 residues. Trimming cost V 7 bases and J 15 bases; bases outside gene matches: 6. Germline CDR1 and CDR2: LGHDT and YNNKEL (reference sequence). The CDR3 nucleotides read TGTGCCAGCACCCAGGGGACTAGCGTGTTCTTC. Protein sequence: CASTQGTSVFF.

In this sample, this clonotype turned up many times. The chain employs TRBV15 and TRBJ2-7, with D perhaps matching TRBD2 (7 bases). CDR1 is LNHNV and CDR2 is YYDKDF in the germline V gene (reference sequence). The germline V and J ends were trimmed by 0 bases and 7 bases, with 13 bases remaining between them. The CDR3 contains 14 residues. The CDR3 region has the DNA TGTGCCACCAGCAGAGATGGGGGGGCCTGGGAGCAGTACTTC. Amino acid sequence: CATSRDGGAWEQYF.

Many counts were recorded for this clonotype. The rearrangement links TRBV28 to TRBJ2-4, with 8 bases fitting TRBD1. The CDR3 sequence is 15 residues long. J gave up 3 bases and V 7 bases, and 8 bases lay outside the gene matches. Germline values: CDR1 MDHEN, CDR2 SYDVKM. The CDR3 sequence: CASTKTGGGKNIQYF. Written as DNA, the CDR3 is TGTGCCAGCACCAAAACAGGGGGAGGCAAAAACATTCAGTACTTC.

The gene calls are TRBV30 and TRBJ2-3; TRBD1 is a possible D gene (6 bases). The CDR3 totals 14 residues. The germline CDR1 and CDR2 sequences are GTSNPN and SVGIG (reference sequence). V lost 0 bases to trimming and J lost 4 bases, with 11 bases between them. In nucleotides, the CDR3 is TGTGCCTGGAGTGTCGGGACACAGTCAGATACGCAGTATTTT. Amino acids: CAWSVGTQSDTQYF. The whole variable domain, remainder taken from reference TRBV30 and TRBJ2-3, is SQTIHQWPATLVQPVGSPLSLECTVEGTSNPNLYWYRQAAGRGLQLLFYSVGIGQISSEVPQNLSASRPQDRQFILSSKKLLLSDSGFYLCAWSVGTQSDTQYFGPGTRLTVL.

In its sample, this clonotype was seen many times. The gene calls are TRBV5-1 and TRBJ2-7; tentatively, D is TRBD1 (6 bases). V was clipped by 7 bases and J by 2 bases, with 16 bases between them. The germline V gene has CDR1 SGHRS and CDR2 YFSETQ. CDR3 size: 14 residues. The CDR3 DNA reads as TGCGCCAGCTCCATCCGACAGGCCGCCTACGAGCAGTACTTC. Encoded protein: CASSIRQAAYEQYF.